This TCR beta chain was sequenced in a study of T-cell reconstitution after alpha-beta-depleted transplantation in children. Study-level results: It was surviving recipient T cells and thymic progenitors that gave some patients high TCRbeta diversity at day 60. Reported findings indicate that, about two months after transplant, alpha-beta T cells came from several hundred expanded clones, which were derived from non-depleted graft cells. The main origin of T-cell counts and diversity one year after transplant was newly produced T cells.

Germline CDR1 MNHEY, CDR2 SMNVEV (reference sequence). V was clipped by 8 bases and J by 4 bases; unmatched bases: 13. There are 15 residues in the CDR3. Unique molecular identifiers were incorporated into the prepared TCRbeta library. TCRdb re-called the PCR reads with MiXCR, one entry per CDR3 protein. Among hundreds of thousands of distinct CDR3 sequences listed, 15% to 20% were seen once. As regards this clonotype: The antigen remains undetermined.

The receptor comes from a male patient aged 2 to 10 who had a stem cell transplant for acute lymphoblastic leukemia, so the T cells may come from the graft donor. Sequencing was performed on PBMCs, mostly from graft donor cells, taken 360 days after TCRalphabeta/CD19-depleted stem cell transplant. The chain combines TRBV27 with TRBJ2-7, with 8 bases that match TRBD2. The CDR3 bases are TGTGCCAGCCGCTCCTTGACAGCGGGAGCGTACGAGCAGTACTTC. This encodes CASRSLTAGAYEQYF.